This TCR beta chain was recorded in a study of blood T cell repertoires in COVID-19. For the study at large: The United States, Italy and Spain provided the acute and convalescent COVID-19 samples. From T cells, B-cell-depleted T cells, or PBMCs came the material, which was cDNA or gDNA.

Seattle researchers signed up patients amid active infection and tracked them longitudinally. Germline trimming cut 3 bases from V and 5 bases from J; bases unmatched to any gene: 12. CDR1 is SEHNR and CDR2 is FQNEAQ in the germline V gene (reference sequence). The CDR3 is made up of 18 amino acids. This clone has just a few counts. Some clones are missing from TCRdb's copy, which holds only in-frame ones; the method was immunoSEQ multiplex PCR. The sample contains tens of thousands of clones, around 90% of which appear only once. This chain uses TRBV7-9 with TRBJ2-1, with 11 bases aligning to TRBD2. Sequenced sample: peripheral blood. The receptor's source is a man in his 60s with COVID-19, enrolled during active disease. CDR3 sequence reads: CASSLRGSGRDPHNEQFF. DNA of the CDR3: TGTGCCAGCAGCTTGCGGGGTAGCGGGAGGGACCCCCACAATGAGCAGTTCTTC.